This T cell receptor beta chain is from a study of cytomegalovirus exposure and HLA in healthy donors. Whole-study results and caveats: Presence/absence analyses supposed approximately even sequencing depth among donors. It was reported in a later analysis that an Asian-associated ancestry cluster showed fewer N-insertions than the approximately 670-donor mean.

The PCR had 60 Vbeta and 13 Jbeta primers. Libraries were prepared by immunoSEQ multiplex PCR; TCRdb keeps only in-frame clonotypes and omits some of them. Here the sample spans 150,000 to 200,000 clones, about three quarters being singletons. CDR1 and CDR2 from the germline V gene are SQVTM and ANQGSEA. Trimming cost V 7 bases and J 11 bases; bases outside gene matches: 4. The CDR3 runs to 11 residues. In the case of this clone: Its specificity is not known.

Every donor was a healthy person donating bone marrow. The donors, nominally healthy at sampling, likely had unrecorded immune exposures. Sequenced: PBMCs. This TCR was sampled from a woman in her thirties or forties in good health and CMV-seropositive. The chain couples TRBV29-1 to TRBJ2-3, with 12 positions matching TRBD2. CDR3 bases: TGCAGCGCGAAACTAGCGGGGGGGCAGTATTTT. Protein product: CSAKLAGGQYF.